The clone carrying this T cell receptor (beta chain) occurred many times. Its antigen remains unidentified. This sample is drawn from a study of human T cells and chemical hapten exposure. In the library, unique molecular identifiers were attached to individual cDNA molecules. TCRdb reanalysed the RACE reads using MiXCR and keeps one entry per CDR3 protein. The sample lists 75,000 to 100,000 distinct CDR3 sequences, 7.5% to 10% occurring once. Time point specified: patch test 2, 6 weeks after DPC sensitization. Sample treatment: therapeutic diphenylcyclopropenone sensitization with weekly scalp DPC. Ahead of applying each patch test, blood was sampled. Notes on the study in general: Expanded TCRs showed more large CDR3 clusters than pre-sensitization or healthy control sets. TCRs exceeding 1 in 1000 frequency stayed unchanged with DPC sensitization.

The CDR3 sequence is 14 residues long. V was clipped by 5 bases and J by 2 bases, with 9 bases between them. CDR1 is SEHNR and CDR2 is FQNEAQ in the germline V gene (reference sequence). The sample consisted of whole blood, taken in connection with sensitization to the hapten diphenylcyclopropenone (DPC). The chain combines TRBV7-9 with TRBJ2-2, with D possibly matching TRBD1 (6 bases). This clonotype was obtained from a woman in her forties with alopecia areata. Some clones in this sample may be carry-over from other donors' samples. The CDR3 DNA reads as TGTGCCAGCAGCCGACAGGCTAACACCGGGGAGCTGTTTTTT. It specifies CASSRQANTGELFF. The whole variable domain, filled in from reference TRBV7-9 and TRBJ2-2, reads DTGVSQNPRHKITKRGQNVTFRCDPISEHNRLYWYRQTLGQGPEFLTYFQNEAQLEKSRLLSDRFSAERPKGSFSTLEIQRTEQGDSAMYLCASSRQANTGELFFGEGSRLTVL.